Listed here are 18 T cell receptor beta chains from one sample, sequenced in a study of T-cell reconstitution after alpha-beta-depleted transplantation in children. Unique molecular identifiers were incorporated into the prepared TCRbeta library. From the PCR reads, TCRdb called clonotypes with MiXCR, one entry per CDR3 protein. The sample has around 440,000 distinct CDR3 sequences; roughly 16% are singletons. The sequenced sample was PBMCs, mostly from graft donor cells, obtained 360 days after TCRalphabeta/CD19-depleted stem cell transplant. Every receptor here comes from a boy under three years old who had a stem cell transplant for Wiskott-Aldrich syndrome, so the T cells may come from the graft donor.

The chain uses TRBV2 and TRBJ2-7, with D possibly being TRBD2 (5 bases). V was shortened by 7 bases and J by 2 bases, with 15 bases between the two germline ends. The CDR3 consists of 14 residues. Germline values: CDR1 SNHLY, CDR2 FYNNEI. The CDR3 here is CASKSGLLAYEQYF. The CDR3 coding sequence is TGTGCCAGCAAGAGCGGATTACTTGCCTACGAGCAGTACTTC.

V usage is TRBV4-2 and J usage is TRBJ2-2; 13 bases line up with TRBD2. The V gene end was trimmed by 4 bases and the J gene end by 4 bases; junction bases not matched to a gene: 12. CDR3 length: 19 amino acids. From germline, CDR1 is LGHNA and CDR2 YNFKEQ. The CDR3, as DNA: TGTGCCAGCAGCCGGTACTCGGGACTAGCGGGACCTTCCACCGGGGAGCTGTTTTTT. This gives the protein CASSRYSGLAGPSTGELFF.

In its sample, this clonotype was seen many times. The rearrangement joins TRBV12-3 or TRBV12-4 to TRBJ2-3; 9 bases line up with TRBD1. The CDR3 has 15 amino acids. Trimming removed 5 bases from V and 4 bases from J; junction bases left unmatched: 7. The CDR3 DNA reads TGTGCCAGCAGTCTGGGACAGGGTGGGGCAGATACGCAGTATTTT. Protein product: CASSLGQGGADTQYF.

This clonotype was observed a handful of times. The chain joins TRBV9 to TRBJ2-1; the match to TRBD1 covers 9 bases. Per the germline V gene, CDR1 is SGDLS and CDR2 is YYNGEE. V lost 0 bases to trimming and J lost 4 bases; unmatched junction nucleotides: 8. The CDR3 is 17 residues long. The DNA for the CDR3 is TGTGCCAGCAGCGTAGCGTTCCGGGACAGGGCTTACAATGAGCAGTTCTTC. This codes for CASSVAFRDRAYNEQFF.

This clonotype was counted only a few times. The V call is TRBV10-3, the J call TRBJ2-1; no definite D call. Per germline, CDR1 ENHRY and CDR2 SYGVKD. Trimming cost V 8 bases and J 10 bases, with 9 bases left between them. The CDR3 length is 10 residues. The CDR3 bases are TGTGCCATCGGGTCGACCGAGCAGTTCTTC. Residues: CAIGSTEQFF.

The rearrangement uses TRBV6-1 and TRBJ1-2; no firm D call. Trimming left V 4 bases short and J 3 bases short, with 12 bases between. CDR1 and CDR2 (germline): MNHNS, SASEGT. The CDR3 spans 14 residues. CDR3 DNA: TGTGCCAGCAGTGTGACCGCTAGGGACTATGGCTACACCTTC. Amino acids: CASSVTARDYGYTF.

The chain joins TRBV6-2 or TRBV6-3 to TRBJ2-7; TRBD1 aligns across 11 bases. Germline V gene lookup returns CDR1 MNHEY and CDR2 SVGEGT. This CDR3 has 17 amino acids. V lost 0 bases, J lost 3 bases, and 7 bases stayed unmatched. CDR3 sequence reads: CASSYSTAGQGGYEQYF. The CDR3 coding sequence is TGTGCCAGCAGTTACTCGACCGCGGGACAGGGGGGCTACGAGCAGTACTTC.

This clonotype was observed a handful of times. V gene TRBV12-3 or TRBV12-4 combines with J gene TRBJ2-1, with 8 bases that match TRBD2. CDR3 length equals 16 residues. The ends lost 5 bases at V and 3 bases at J; junction bases unmatched: 9. The CDR3 is CASSGELAGDYNEQFF. Here the CDR3 DNA reads TGTGCCAGCAGTGGGGAGCTAGCGGGCGACTACAATGAGCAGTTCTTC.

This clonotype was observed a few times. This sequence joins TRBV24-1 and TRBJ2-1; 14 bases are a match to TRBD2. CDR1 and CDR2 from the germline V gene are KGHDR and SFDVKD. V trimming: 8 bases; J trimming: 8 bases; junction bases outside the gene matches: 10. The CDR3 runs 16 residues. CDR3 loop: CATTTTGTSGRHEQFF. CDR3 bases: TGTGCCACCACCACGACCGGGACTAGCGGGAGACATGAGCAGTTCTTC.

This clonotype turned up a few times. The gene calls are TRBV2 and TRBJ2-3; 7 bases align to TRBD1. This CDR3 has 18 amino acids. V lost 5 bases and J lost 8; bases outside the gene matches: 22. Germline V CDR1 and CDR2: SNHLY, FYNNEI. CDR3: CASSSPPDRMVPYGTQYF. As DNA, the CDR3 is TGTGCCAGCAGTTCACCCCCGGACAGGATGGTCCCTTATGGTACGCAGTATTTT.

V gene TRBV2 combines with J gene TRBJ1-2; the D is unclear. V lost 6 bases, J lost 8 bases, and 13 bases lay in between. CDR1 and CDR2 (germline): SNHLY, FYNNEI. The CDR3 runs to 12 residues. DNA of the CDR3: TGTGCCAGCAGACGGGAGGGCGGAGGCTACACCTTC. Residues: CASRREGGGYTF.

This clonotype has just a few counts. The V call is TRBV12-3 or TRBV12-4, the J call TRBJ2-7; 7 bases align to TRBD2. The CDR3 length is 14 residues. With 4 bases clipped from V and 3 bases from J, the junction kept 6 bases outside the gene matches. CDR3 coding DNA: TGTGCCAGCAGTTCCCGGACTAGTAACTACGAGCAGTACTTC. Protein sequence: CASSSRTSNYEQYF.

The CDR3 is CASRYGTVATNEKLFF. DNA of the CDR3: TGCGCCAGCAGATACGGGACGGTTGCAACTAATGAAAAACTGTTTTTT. The chain recombines TRBV5-1 with TRBJ1-4, with D maybe TRBD1 (5 bases). CDR1 and CDR2 from the germline V gene are SGHRS and YFSETQ. The CDR3 is 16 residues long. V was clipped by 5 bases and J by 0 bases, with 14 bases between them. The full variable domain, its missing parts supplied by reference TRBV5-1 and TRBJ1-4, is KAGVTQTPRYLIKTRGQQVTLSCSPISGHRSVSWYQQTPGQGLQFLFEYFSETQRNKGNFPGRFSGRQFSNSRSEMNVSTLELGDSALYLCASRYGTVATNEKLFFGSGTQLSVL.

This clonotype was counted between two and nine times. This chain connects TRBV3-1 to TRBJ2-7; D unresolved. Trimming took 1 base from V and 3 from J, leaving 10 bases between them. CDR1 LGHDT and CDR2 YNNKEL come from the germline V gene (reference sequence). The CDR3 loop spans 14 amino acids. CDR3 coding DNA: TGTGCCAGCAGCCAAGGGTCGGGCCGCTACGAGCAGTACTTC. It specifies CASSQGSGRYEQYF.

V is TRBV28 and J is TRBJ2-1; perhaps D is TRBD1 or TRBD2 (6 bases each). From germline, CDR1 is MDHEN and CDR2 SYDVKM. Trimming removed 5 bases from V and 8 bases from J, with 22 bases in between. CDR3 length: 16 residues. The CDR3 DNA reads TGTGCCAGCAGTCCGGGGGCGGGACTCTCTGAAGATGAGCAGTTCTTC. This codes for CASSPGAGLSEDEQFF.

The V call is TRBV5-1, the J call TRBJ2-1; no clear D gene. V lost 6 bases and J lost 6, with 13 bases in between. CDR1 is SGHRS and CDR2 is YFSETQ in the germline V gene. The CDR3 is 13 residues long. CDR3 nucleotide sequence: TGCGCCAGCAATGGGCCCAGAACCAATGAGCAGTTCTTC. Encoded protein: CASNGPRTNEQFF.

There are a few counts of this clonotype. This chain joins TRBV29-1 and TRBJ1-1; no clear D. V was shortened by 1 base and J by 9 bases, with 15 bases between the two germline ends. From germline, CDR1 is SQVTM and CDR2 ANQGSEA. This CDR3 is 13 amino acids long. The CDR3 nucleotides are TGCAGCGTTGAAGTGGGGTCCAGTCAGAAAGCTTTCTTT. It is translated as CSVEVGSSQKAFF. The variable domain in full, with the rest retrieved from reference TRBV29-1 and TRBJ1-1, is SAVISQKPSRDICQRGTSLTIQCQVDSQVTMMFWYRQQPGQSLTLIATANQGSEATYESGFVIDKFPISRPNLTFSTLTVSNMSPEDSSIYLCSVEVGSSQKAFFGQGTRLTVV.

This clonotype has at least ten counts. The genes are TRBV5-1 and TRBJ2-1; no reliable D call. Germline CDR1 and CDR2: SGHRS and YFSETQ. Trimming removed 0 bases at V and 6 bases at J, with 10 bases between. The CDR3 covers 14 residues. The CDR3 sequence: CASSLASDSNEQFF. CDR3 DNA: TGCGCCAGCAGCTTGGCCAGCGATAGCAATGAGCAGTTCTTC. Looking up the rest from reference TRBV5-1 and TRBJ2-1 gives the full variable domain: KAGVTQTPRYLIKTRGQQVTLSCSPISGHRSVSWYQQTPGQGLQFLFEYFSETQRNKGNFPGRFSGRQFSNSRSEMNVSTLELGDSALYLCASSLASDSNEQFFGPGTRLTVL.